This paragraph covers one T cell receptor (beta chain) sequence. As processed by the authors: Amplification of reference gene primers provided the estimated nucleated cell counts. TCRdb's copy holds only in-frame clones and misses some; the assay was immunoSEQ multiplex PCR. The V and J calls and clone size come from that table; D and trimming were worked out from the DNA. This table holds tens of thousands of clones, approximately 82% found once. This entry is derived from a study of blood T cell repertoires in COVID-19. Turning to the study itself: Acute and convalescent COVID-19 specimens originated in the United States, Italy and Spain. Sources were T cells, B-cell-depleted T cells, or PBMCs; the material itself was cDNA or gDNA.

V lost 2 bases to trimming and J lost 0 bases, with 7 bases between them. The CDR3 extends over 15 amino acids. Germline CDR1 is SGHAT and CDR2 is FQNNGV. The chain couples TRBV11-2 to TRBJ1-4; D is uncertain. The receptor was isolated from a woman at least 80 years old with acute or convalescent COVID-19. Material: peripheral blood. For the CDR3, the DNA is TGTGCCAGCAGCTTATTGGTAGCAACTAATGAAAAACTGTTTTTT. The encoded protein is CASSLLVATNEKLFF.